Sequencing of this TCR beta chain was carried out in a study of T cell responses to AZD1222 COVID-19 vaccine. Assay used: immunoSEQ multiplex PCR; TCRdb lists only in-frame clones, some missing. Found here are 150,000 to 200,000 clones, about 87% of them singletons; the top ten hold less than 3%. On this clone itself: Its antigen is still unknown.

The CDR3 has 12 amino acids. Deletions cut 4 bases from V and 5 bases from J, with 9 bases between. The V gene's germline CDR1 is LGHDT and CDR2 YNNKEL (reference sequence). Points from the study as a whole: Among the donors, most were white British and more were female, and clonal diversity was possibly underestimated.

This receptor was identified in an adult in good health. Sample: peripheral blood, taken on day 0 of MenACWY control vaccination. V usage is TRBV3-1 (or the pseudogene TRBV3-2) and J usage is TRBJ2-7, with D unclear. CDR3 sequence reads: CASSPASDEQYF. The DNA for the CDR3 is TGTGCCAGCAGCCCGGCATCCGACGAGCAGTACTTC.